The sequence of this TCR beta chain was determined in a study of OX40 agonist ivuxolimab in advanced cancers. TCRdb's copy holds only in-frame clones and misses some; the assay was immunoSEQ multiplex PCR. Among 40,000 to 55,000 clones, just over 85% were seen once, and the ten largest hold about 3.2%. The input for sequencing was CD4+ or CD8+ T cells sorted from blood, taken in a trial of the OX40 agonist ivuxolimab. The receptor comes from an adult with an advanced solid tumor such as melanoma, head and neck, liver or kidney cancer.

The CDR3 sequence: CASLLRGGNSPLHF. As DNA, the CDR3 is TGTGCCAGCCTCCTGAGGGGGGGGAATTCACCCCTCCACTTT. The chain joins TRBV6-1 to TRBJ1-6, with a tentative D call TRBD1 (6 bases). CDR3 size: 14 residues. CDR1 and CDR2 from the germline V gene are MNHNS and SASEGT. V was trimmed by 8 bases and J by 7 bases, leaving 15 bases between them.